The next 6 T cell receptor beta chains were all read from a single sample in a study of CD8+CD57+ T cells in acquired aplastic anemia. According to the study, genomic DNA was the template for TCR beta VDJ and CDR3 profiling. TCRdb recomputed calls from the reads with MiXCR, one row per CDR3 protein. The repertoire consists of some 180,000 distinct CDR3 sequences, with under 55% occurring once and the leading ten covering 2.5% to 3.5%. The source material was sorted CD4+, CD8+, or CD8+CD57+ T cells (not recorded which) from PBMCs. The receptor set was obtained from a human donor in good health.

The CDR3 bases are TGTGCCAGCAGCTCAGGGGGGCTGACAGATACGCAGTATTTT. Protein sequence: CASSSGGLTDTQYF. The rearrangement uses TRBV7-8 and TRBJ2-3; D might be TRBD1 (7 bases). Deletions cut 4 bases from V and 3 bases from J, with 11 bases between. CDR1 is SGHVS, CDR2 FQNEAQ, per germline. CDR3 size: 14 residues.

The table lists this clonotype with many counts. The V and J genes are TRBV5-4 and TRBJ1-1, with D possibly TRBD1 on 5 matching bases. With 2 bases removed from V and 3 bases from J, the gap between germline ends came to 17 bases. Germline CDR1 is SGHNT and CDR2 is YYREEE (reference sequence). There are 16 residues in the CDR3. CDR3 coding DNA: TGTGCCAGCAGCTTTTTTCGTTGGGGGACGGACACTGAAGCTTTCTTT. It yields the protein CASSFFRWGTDTEAFF.

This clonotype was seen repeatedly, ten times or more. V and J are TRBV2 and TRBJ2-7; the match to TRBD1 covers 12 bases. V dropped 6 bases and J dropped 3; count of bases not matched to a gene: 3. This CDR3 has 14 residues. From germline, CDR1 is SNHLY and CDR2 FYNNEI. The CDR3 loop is CASRGTGGRYEQYF. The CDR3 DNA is TGTGCCAGCAGGGGGACAGGGGGCCGCTACGAGCAGTACTTC.

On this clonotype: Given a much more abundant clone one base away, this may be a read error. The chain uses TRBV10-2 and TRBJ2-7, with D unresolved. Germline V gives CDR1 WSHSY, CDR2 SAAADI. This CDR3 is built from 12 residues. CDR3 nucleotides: TGTGCCAGCTCGGATGCTTCCTACGAGCAGCACTTC. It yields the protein CASSDASYEQHF.

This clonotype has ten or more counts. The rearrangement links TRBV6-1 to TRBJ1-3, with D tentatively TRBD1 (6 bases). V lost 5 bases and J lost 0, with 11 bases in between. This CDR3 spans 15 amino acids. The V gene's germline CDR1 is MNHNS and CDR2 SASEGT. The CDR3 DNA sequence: TGTGCCAGCAGTAAGGACAGATACTCTGGAAACACCATATATTTT. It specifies CASSKDRYSGNTIYF.

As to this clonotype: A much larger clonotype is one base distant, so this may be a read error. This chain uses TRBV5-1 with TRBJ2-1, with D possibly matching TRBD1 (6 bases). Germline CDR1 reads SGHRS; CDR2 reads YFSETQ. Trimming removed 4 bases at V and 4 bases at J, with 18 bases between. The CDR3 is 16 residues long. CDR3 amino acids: CASSKATGTRYNEQFF. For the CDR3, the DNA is TGCGCCAGCAGCAAGGCTACCGGGACAAGATACAATGAGCAGTTCTTC. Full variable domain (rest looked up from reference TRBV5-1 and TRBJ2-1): KAGVTQTPRYLIKTRGQQVTLSCSPISGHRSVSWYQQTPGQGLQFLFEYFSETQRNKGNFPGRFSGRQFSNSRSEMNVSTLELGDSALYLCASSKATGTRYNEQFFGPGTRLTVL.